What follows describes a single T cell receptor (beta chain). The data stem from a study of blood T cell repertoires in COVID-19. Background on the study: Nucleic acid was either cDNA or gDNA, and it came from T cells, B-cell-depleted T cells, or PBMCs.

Assay used: immunoSEQ multiplex PCR; TCRdb lists only in-frame clones, some missing. The data hold about 220,000 clones, with around 85% observed a single time. Followed over time, Seattle patients had been enrolled while infection was active. Sequencing input: peripheral blood. The source is a woman aged 70-85 years with COVID-19, enrolled during active disease.

In nucleotides, the CDR3 is TGTGCCAGTAGTATGTACGGAGGGACAGATACGCAGTATTTT. Encoded protein: CASSMYGGTDTQYF. This sequence joins TRBV19 and TRBJ2-3; maybe TRBD2 (6 bases). The V gene lost 3 bases and the J gene lost 3 bases, with 10 bases spanning the gap. This CDR3 comprises 14 residues. Germline-derived CDR1 and CDR2 are LNHDA and SQIVND (reference sequence).